This T cell receptor beta chain was sequenced in a study of T cells after yellow fever vaccination. Study outcomes and limitations: Clonotypes shared by both compartments, CD4 and CD8, made up a small share. The secondary response was weaker but peaked faster, day 5 versus 15. Abundant bulk-population clonotypes could contaminate the FACS-sorted repertoires.

Template switching by 5'RACE produced TCR cDNA, adding a universal primer site and UMIs. TCRdb fed the 5' RACE reads into MiXCR, producing one record per CDR3 protein. Among around 310,000 distinct CDR3 sequences listed, around 4.1% were seen once. This clonotype was counted a few times. Its antigen remains unidentified. Germline lookup yields CDR1 SQVTM and CDR2 ANQGSEA. The ends were cut back, 4 bases at V and 4 bases at J, with 14 bases in the middle. This CDR3 is built from 14 residues. Source: PBMCs, taken 5 days after the yellow fever booster vaccination. The chain employs TRBV29-1 and TRBJ1-5; D perhaps matches TRBD1 (5 bases). This TCR was sampled from a man aged 18 to 29 who received the YFV17D yellow fever vaccine. The CDR3 nucleotides are TGCAGCGTTGGTTCAGGGAAGAAGAATCAGCCCCAGCATTTT. Protein sequence: CSVGSGKKNQPQHF.